The clone carrying this TCR beta chain was seen more than once but under ten times. This record comes from a study of patients and donors after allogeneic stem cell transplantation. MiXCR, applied by TCRdb to the RT-PCR reads, yields one record per CDR3 protein. The sample holds 200,000 to 250,000 distinct CDR3 sequences, 13% to 15% seen once. Material: blood, either unsorted or a sorted T cell fraction (not recorded which). The sequence was collected from a human donor who was either an allogeneic HSCT recipient or a stem cell or donor lymphocyte infusion donor (not recorded which). It is not recorded whose cells these are; they may come from a transplant donor.

CDR3 sequence reads: CAWTDIGGEQYF. The CDR3 region has the DNA TGTGCCTGGACAGACATCGGGGGAGAGCAGTACTTC. The rearrangement links TRBV30 to TRBJ2-7; D is possibly TRBD2 (6 bases). The CDR3 spans 12 residues. Germline V gives CDR1 GTSNPN, CDR2 SVGIG (reference sequence). V dropped 4 bases and J dropped 7 bases, with 14 bases sitting between them.